These 25 T cell receptor beta chains share one sample of origin, sequenced in a study of T cell repertoires in cytomegalovirus infection. TCRdb used MiXCR to reprocess the reads, holding one entry per CDR3 protein. The repertoire holds about 300,000 distinct CDR3 sequences, with roughly 9.3% as singletons. Material: PBMCs. The source of these receptors is a human donor in good health (CMV status not recorded). Some clones in this sample may be carry-over from other donors' samples.

This clonotype was seen ten or more times. The chain links TRBV7-2 to TRBJ1-5; D is unclear. The CDR3 is made up of 15 amino acids. V lost 1 base and J lost 9, with 16 bases in between. Germline lookup yields CDR1 SGHTA and CDR2 FQGNSA. The CDR3 loop is CASSLDTSGRRPQHF. The CDR3 coding sequence is TGTGCCAGCAGCTTAGATACGAGCGGCAGGCGGCCCCAGCATTTT.

This clonotype came up a few times. This chain links TRBV14 with TRBJ2-7, with 10 bases identical to TRBD1. Germline-derived CDR1 and CDR2 are SGHDN and FVKESK. J was trimmed by 1 base and V by 1 base; bases with no gene match: 7. This CDR3 comprises 17 residues. Here the CDR3 reads CASSQGPPGQGSYEQYF. For the CDR3, the DNA is TGTGCCAGCAGCCAAGGACCACCGGGACAGGGGTCCTACGAGCAGTACTTC.

The V and J genes are TRBV12-3 or TRBV12-4 and TRBJ1-2; TRBD1 aligns across 8 bases. The length of the CDR3 is 15 residues. J was trimmed by 1 base and V by 6 bases; bases with no gene match: 7. CDR3 sequence (DNA): TGTGCCAGCAGCCGACGGACAGGGTATAACTATGGCTACACCTTC. Its protein product is CASSRRTGYNYGYTF.

This clonotype was found a few times. This chain joins TRBV9 and TRBJ1-4, with unresolved D. Trimming left V 0 bases short and J 8 bases short, with 5 bases between. Per the germline V gene, CDR1 is SGDLS and CDR2 is YYNGEE. The CDR3 runs to 12 residues. The CDR3 sequence is CASSVEGEKLFF. The CDR3 DNA follows: TGTGCCAGCAGCGTAGAAGGCGAAAAACTGTTTTTT.

This clonotype was seen ten or more times. This chain connects TRBV12-3 or TRBV12-4 to TRBJ2-7; the D call may be TRBD1 or TRBD2 (5 bases each). The CDR3 spans 16 residues. The V gene lost 4 bases and the J gene lost 2 bases, with 18 bases spanning the gap. The CDR3 loop is CASSSTSSGRPYEQYF. DNA for the CDR3: TGTGCCAGCAGTTCAACCTCTTCGGGACGCCCCTACGAGCAGTACTTC.

This clonotype was seen only a few times. The gene calls are TRBV29-1 and TRBJ1-4, with D maybe TRBD1 (5 bases). V lost 4 bases to trimming and J lost 8 bases, with 11 bases between them. Germline values: CDR1 SQVTM, CDR2 ANQGSEA. This CDR3 contains 12 residues. CDR3 coding DNA: TGCAGCGTTGTGGCAGGGCAGGAAAAACTGTTTTTT. Its translation: CSVVAGQEKLFF.

This chain connects TRBV20-1 to TRBJ2-7, with TRBD1 identical over 8 bases. In germline, CDR1 is DFQATT, CDR2 SNEGSKA (reference sequence). The CDR3 loop spans 13 amino acids. Losses at the gene ends were 4 bases for V and 3 bases for J; bases not matched to a gene: 5. DNA of the CDR3: TGCAGTGCTACCACAGGGGGTGGCTACGAGCAGTACGTC. This translates into CSATTGGGYEQYV.

Ten or more counts support this clonotype. The rearrangement links TRBV28 to TRBJ1-1; maybe TRBD1 (6 bases). Trimming took 6 bases from V and 11 from J, leaving 22 bases between them. The CDR3 extends over 14 amino acids. Per germline, CDR1 MDHEN and CDR2 SYDVKM. The CDR3, as DNA: TGTGCCAGCAGGTTAGACAGGAGGGGAAATGGGGCTTTCTTT. The encoded protein is CASRLDRRGNGAFF.

This clonotype showed up many times. V usage is TRBV7-9 and J usage is TRBJ2-7, with 8 bases matching TRBD1. From germline, CDR1 is SEHNR and CDR2 FQNEAQ (reference sequence). The CDR3 runs 12 residues. The V segment lost 8 bases and the J segment 4 bases; nucleotides outside the gene matches: 4. The CDR3 protein is CASGQGFYEQYV. The CDR3 nucleotides read TGTGCCAGCGGACAGGGATTTTACGAGCAGTACGTC.

The chain uses TRBV6-5 and TRBJ2-2; possible D gene TRBD1, 6 bases. The CDR3 contains 14 residues. The V end lost 6 bases, the J end lost 4 bases, and 12 bases lay between the germline ends. Looked up from germline, CDR1 is MNHEY and CDR2 is SVGAGI. The chain's CDR3 is CASRPGAFTGELFF. As DNA, the CDR3 is TGTGCCAGCAGGCCAGGGGCATTCACCGGGGAGCTGTTTTTT.

J is TRBJ2-5 and V is TRBV28; a weak D match, TRBD2 (5 bases). Germline-derived CDR1 and CDR2 are MDHEN and SYDVKM. The CDR3 has 13 amino acids. V was clipped by 8 bases and J by 3 bases, with 13 bases between them. This chain's CDR3 is CASLNHGEETQYF. The CDR3 bases are TGTGCCAGCTTAAATCACGGGGAAGAGACCCAGTACTTC. The entire variable domain, with the rest obtained from reference TRBV28 and TRBJ2-5, is as follows: DVKVTQSSRYLVKRTGEKVFLECVQDMDHENMFWYRQDPGLGLRLIYFSYDVKMKEKGDIPEGYSVSREKKERFSLILESASTNQTSMYLCASLNHGEETQYFGPGTRLLVL.

This clonotype was seen many times. The rearrangement links TRBV12-3 or TRBV12-4 to TRBJ2-5; D gene ambiguous. The CDR3 contains 15 residues. V was cut by 2 bases and J by 1 base, with 11 bases left in between. The CDR3 region is CASSLRLEIQETQYF. The CDR3 nucleotides are TGTGCCAGCAGTTTACGATTGGAGATCCAAGAGACCCAGTACTTC.

The gene calls are TRBV14 and TRBJ2-5; 9 bases map to TRBD2. The V gene end was trimmed by 1 base and the J gene end by 5 bases; junction bases not matched to a gene: 11. Germline values: CDR1 SGHDN, CDR2 FVKESK. The CDR3 totals 17 residues. The CDR3 DNA is TGTGCCAGCAGCCAAGCCGGCGGGGGGGCCTTGGTCGAGACCCAGTACTTC. As protein: CASSQAGGGALVETQYF.

This clonotype was picked up many times. V is TRBV7-9 and J is TRBJ2-3; 11 bases match TRBD2. CDR1 and CDR2 from the germline V gene are SEHNR and FQNEAQ (reference sequence). V was pared by 3 bases and J by 1 base, with 3 bases of the junction left unmatched. The CDR3 loop spans 16 amino acids. The CDR3 sequence is CASSFATSGGTDTQYF. CDR3 coding DNA: TGTGCCAGCAGCTTCGCGACTAGCGGGGGCACAGATACGCAGTATTTT.

This clonotype was seen ten or more times. The V gene is TRBV7-6, the J gene TRBJ2-2; D is undetermined. CDR1 and CDR2 from the germline V gene are SGHVS and FNYEAQ. V lost 3 bases and J lost 4, with 6 bases in between. The CDR3 runs 13 residues. The CDR3 sequence is CASSFVLTGELFF. CDR3 coding DNA: TGTGCCAGCAGCTTCGTCCTCACCGGGGAGCTGTTTTTT. The full variable domain, its missing parts supplied by reference TRBV7-6 and TRBJ2-2, is GAGVSQSPRYKVTKRGQDVALRCDPISGHVSLYWYRQALGQGPEFLTYFNYEAQQDKSGLPNDRFSAERPEGSISTLTIQRTEQRDSAMYRCASSFVLTGELFFGEGSRLTVL.

Many counts were recorded for this clonotype. The rearrangement uses TRBV25-1 and TRBJ1-6, with D tentatively TRBD1 (5 bases). The V end lost 5 bases, the J end lost 10 bases, and 12 bases lay between the germline ends. The V gene's germline CDR1 is MGHDK and CDR2 SYGVNS. The CDR3 has 13 residues. The CDR3 loop reads CASSPQRGSPLHF. The CDR3 DNA follows: TGTGCCAGCAGTCCCCAACGGGGCTCACCCCTCCACTTT.

In regard to this clonotype: The junction and the germline gene differ at one end; a read error may be behind it. The rearrangement uses TRBV29-1 and TRBJ1-1; TRBD1 is a possible D gene (5 bases). This CDR3 has 13 residues. The germline V gene has CDR1 SQVTM and CDR2 ANQGSEA. The CDR3: CSVVWGSLIRAYF. The CDR3 region has the DNA TGCAGCGTCGTGTGGGGATCCCTTATCAGGGCCTACTTT.

This chain connects TRBV6-4 to TRBJ2-3; 9 bases map to TRBD1. CDR1 and CDR2 from the germline V gene are MRHNA and SNTAGT. CDR3 length equals 13 residues. The ends lost 10 bases at V and 6 bases at J; junction bases unmatched: 8. In nucleotides, the CDR3 is TGTGCCACCGGGACAGGGTTATTGGATACGCAGTATTTT. Translated: CATGTGLLDTQYF.

This clonotype was recorded a few times. J is TRBJ2-2 and V is TRBV6-2 or TRBV6-3; 8 nucleotides agree with TRBD2. V was pared by 2 bases and J by 1 base, with 3 bases of the junction left unmatched. Germline V gives CDR1 MNHEY, CDR2 SVGEGT. The CDR3 extends over 16 amino acids. The CDR3 DNA reads as TGTGCCAGCAGTTACCCTAGCGGGCGGAACACCGGGGAGCTGTTTTTT. Its protein product is CASSYPSGRNTGELFF.

This clonotype was observed a handful of times. V is TRBV6-2 or TRBV6-3 and J is TRBJ2-7; the D gene could be TRBD1 or TRBD2 (5 bases each). CDR3 length equals 14 residues. Deletions cut 7 bases from V and 1 base from J, with 14 bases between. Looked up from germline, CDR1 is MNHEY and CDR2 is SVGEGT. CDR3 sequence (DNA): TGTGCCAGCACCCCCGGAGAGGGGTCCTACGAGCAGTACGTC. It yields the protein CASTPGEGSYEQYV.

This clonotype occurred many times. The rearrangement joins TRBV7-8 to TRBJ2-2; no definite D call. Germline V gene lookup returns CDR1 SGHVS and CDR2 FQNEAQ. The CDR3 covers 13 residues. V was pared by 5 bases and J by 7 bases, with 11 bases between. The CDR3 sequence: CASSHGPDGELFF. The DNA of the CDR3 is TGTGCCAGCAGCCACGGGCCGGACGGGGAGCTGTTTTTT.

This clonotype was recorded at least ten times. J is TRBJ2-7 and V is TRBV5-6; no firm D call. Germline V gives CDR1 SGHDT, CDR2 YYEEEE. Trimming shortened V by 1 base and J by 6 bases, and 8 bases separated the two germline ends. The CDR3 is made up of 12 amino acids. CDR3 bases: TGTGCCAGCAGCTTGTCGAGCCGCGAGCAGTACTTC. Amino acid sequence: CASSLSSREQYF. The full variable domain, rest sourced from reference TRBV5-6 and TRBJ2-7, is DAGVTQSPTHLIKTRGQQVTLRCSPKSGHDTVSWYQQALGQGPQFIFQYYEEEERQRGNFPDRFSGHQFPNYSSELNVNALLLGDSALYLCASSLSSREQYFGPGTRLTVT.

This clonotype occurred many times. The V gene is TRBV28, the J gene TRBJ2-1; 9 bases fit TRBD2. The CDR3 length is 16 residues. Germline lookup yields CDR1 MDHEN and CDR2 SYDVKM. J was trimmed by 7 bases and V by 5 bases; bases with no gene match: 12. This chain's CDR3 is CASSPPQRGAGNEQFF. Written as DNA, the CDR3 is TGTGCCAGCAGTCCCCCCCAGCGGGGGGCAGGGAATGAGCAGTTCTTC.

This clonotype was seen more than once but under ten times. V and J are TRBV6-2 or TRBV6-3 and TRBJ1-1, with a tentative D call TRBD1 (6 bases). Germline V gene sequence: CDR1 MNHEY, CDR2 SVGEGT. CDR3 size: 14 residues. V was cut by 2 bases and J by 1 base, with 8 bases left in between. The CDR3: CASSYGTKNTEAFF. The CDR3 bases are TGTGCCAGCAGTTACGGGACAAAGAACACTGAAGCTTTCTTT.

The V and J genes are TRBV2 and TRBJ1-4, with TRBD1 as a possible D gene (5 bases). This CDR3 has 13 amino acids. Germline V gene sequence: CDR1 SNHLY, CDR2 FYNNEI. The V gene lost 4 bases and the J gene lost 3 bases, with 6 bases spanning the gap. The CDR3 DNA reads as TGTGCCAGCAGTGGGGACCCTAATGAAAAACTGTTTTTT. This sequence encodes CASSGDPNEKLFF. The full variable domain, its missing parts supplied by reference TRBV2 and TRBJ1-4, is EPEVTQTPSHQVTQMGQEVILRCVPISNHLYFYWYRQILGQKVEFLVSFYNNEISEKSEIFDDQFSVERPDGSNFTLKIRSTKLEDSAMYFCASSGDPNEKLFFGSGTQLSVL.